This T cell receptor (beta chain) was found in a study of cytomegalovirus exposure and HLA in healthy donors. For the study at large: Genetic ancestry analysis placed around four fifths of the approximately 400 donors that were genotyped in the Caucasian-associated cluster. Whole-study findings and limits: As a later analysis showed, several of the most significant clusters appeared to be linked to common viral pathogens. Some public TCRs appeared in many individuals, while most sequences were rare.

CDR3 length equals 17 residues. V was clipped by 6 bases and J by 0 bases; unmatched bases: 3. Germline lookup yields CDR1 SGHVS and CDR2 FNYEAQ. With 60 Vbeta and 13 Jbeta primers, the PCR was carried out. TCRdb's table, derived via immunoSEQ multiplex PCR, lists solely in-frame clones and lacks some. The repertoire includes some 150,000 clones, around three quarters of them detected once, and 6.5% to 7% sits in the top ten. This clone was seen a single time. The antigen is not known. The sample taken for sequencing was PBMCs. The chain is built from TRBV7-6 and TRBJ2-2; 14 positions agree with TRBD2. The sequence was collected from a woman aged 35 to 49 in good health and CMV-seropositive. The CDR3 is CASSRTSGGPNTGELFF. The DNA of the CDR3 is TGTGCCAGCAGTCGGACTAGCGGGGGGCCGAACACCGGGGAGCTGTTTTTT.